What follows is one TCR beta chain and its context. Its specificity is unknown. The V gene lost 4 bases and the J gene lost 1 base, with 7 bases spanning the gap. This CDR3 contains 13 residues. Germline CDR1 is MNHNS and CDR2 is SASEGT. Patients had blood sampled at baseline and again on cycle 4 day 1 and cycle 7 day 1. This sample is part of a study of OX40 agonist ivuxolimab in advanced cancers. Produced via immunoSEQ multiplex PCR; TCRdb's table is partial and in-frame only. The sample contains tens of thousands of clones, under 90% of which appear only once. Overall study results and limits: CD4+ and CD8+ blood T cells expanded clonally by week 6 at 0.1 to 3.0 mg/kg. The authors did not determine the antigen specificity of the expanded peripheral T cells.

The chain combines TRBV6-1 with TRBJ1-1, with D hard to call. This TCR came from an adult with an advanced solid tumor such as melanoma, head and neck, liver or kidney cancer. Sample: CD4+ or CD8+ T cells sorted from blood, taken in a trial of the OX40 agonist ivuxolimab. This CDR3 reads CASSVVGNTEAFF. In DNA form, the CDR3 reads TGTGCCAGCAGTGTTGTGGGGAACACTGAAGCTTTCTTT.